This T cell receptor (beta chain) comes out of a study of T cell repertoires in cytomegalovirus infection. A remark on this clonotype: The antigen is undetermined.

One entry per CDR3 protein, called by TCRdb with MiXCR from the reads. Here the sample spans roughly 920,000 distinct CDR3 sequences, 31% being singletons. Germline assignment: CDR1 SQVTM and CDR2 ANQGSEA. Trimming removed 0 bases from V and 4 bases from J, with 7 bases in between. The CDR3 contains 13 residues. The sequences come from cultured CD8+ T cells from PBMCs, collected from culture after CMV antigen stimulation. The V call is TRBV29-1, the J call TRBJ1-5; possibly TRBD1 for D (6 bases). The source of this sequence is a human donor in good health (CMV status not recorded). Some clones in this sample may be carry-over from other donors' samples. The DNA of the CDR3 is TGCAGCGTTGAAGAAGGGGGGAATCAGCCCCAGCATTTT. It codes for CSVEEGGNQPQHF.